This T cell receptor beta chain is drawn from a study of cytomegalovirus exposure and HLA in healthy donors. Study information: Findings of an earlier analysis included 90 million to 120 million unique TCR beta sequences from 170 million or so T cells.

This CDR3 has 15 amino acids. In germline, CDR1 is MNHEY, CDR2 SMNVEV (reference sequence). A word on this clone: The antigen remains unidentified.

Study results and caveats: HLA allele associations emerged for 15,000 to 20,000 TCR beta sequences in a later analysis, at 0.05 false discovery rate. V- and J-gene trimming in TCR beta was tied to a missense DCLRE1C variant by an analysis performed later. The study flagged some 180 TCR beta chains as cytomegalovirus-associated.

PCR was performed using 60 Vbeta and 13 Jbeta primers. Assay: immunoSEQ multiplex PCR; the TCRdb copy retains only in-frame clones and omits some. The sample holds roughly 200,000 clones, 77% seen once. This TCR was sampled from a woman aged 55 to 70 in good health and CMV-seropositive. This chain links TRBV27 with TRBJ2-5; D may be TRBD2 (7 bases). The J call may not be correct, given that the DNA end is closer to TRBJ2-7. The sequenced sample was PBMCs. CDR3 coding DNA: TGTGCCAGCAGCCGATCGGGGGGCCTCTCCTACGAGCAGTACTTC. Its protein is CASSRSGGLSYEQYF.